A selection of T cell receptor beta chains follows, all from one sample in a study of T cell repertoires in cytomegalovirus infection. In TCRdb, the reads were re-called with MiXCR into one record per CDR3 protein. The data hold 900,000 to 950,000 distinct CDR3 sequences, with around 32% observed a single time. Which antigens these TCRs recognize remains unknown. Sample: cultured CD8+ T cells from PBMCs, taken from culture after CMV antigen stimulation. The source is a human donor in good health (CMV status not recorded). Some clones in this sample may be carry-over from other donors' samples. The CDR3 runs from the conserved cysteine through the conserved F or W. The order of the fields is D gene, clone size, J gene, V gene, CDR3 DNA, CDR3 protein. A D gene is named only where the DNA matches it firmly. Size is omitted from some rows. Given values are once, few, many or a class for expanded clones.

>TRBD1|-|TRBJ2-1|TRBV4-2
TGTGCCAACAGCCCCGGGACAGACGACAATGAGCAGTTCTTC
CANSPGTDDNEQFF
>-|many|TRBJ2-2|TRBV7-2
TGTGCCAGCAGCTCCGGAAGGGGCGCAGCCGACACCGGGGAGCTGTTTTTT
CASSSGRGAADTGELFF
>-|few|TRBJ1-1|TRBV12-5
TGTGCTAGTGGTTTGGTGGTATGGACAGACGAACCCACTGAAGCTTTCTTT
CASGLVVWTDEPTEAFF
>-|-|TRBJ1-1|TRBV19
TGTGCCAGTAGTATAGATCTATCTGGGGCATACGTTGAAGCTTTCTTT
CASSIDLSGAYVEAFF
>-|few|TRBJ1-2|TRBV6-6
TGTGCCAGCAGTTACTCGAAAGTTGGGGCAGGGAAAGACTATGGCTACACCTTC
CASSYSKVGAGKDYGYTF
>TRBD1|-|TRBJ1-4|TRBV7-6
TGTGCCAGCAGCTTAGAAGTGGGGCCGGGACAGGGCCCCGTTTTCGAAAAACTGTTTTTT
CASSLEVGPGQGPVFEKLFF
>-|few|TRBJ1-5|TRBV2
TGTGCCAGCAGTGAGGGACTGCTCAATCAGCCCCAGCATTTT
CASSEGLLNQPQHF
>TRBD1|few|TRBJ1-5|TRBV19
TGTGCCACCGGACAGGGGGCCGTTAATAGCAATCAGCCCCAGCATTTT
CATGQGAVNSNQPQHF
>-|-|TRBJ1-1|TRBV27
TGTGCCAGCAGTTTATATGGGGGCCCCATGGGCACTGAAGCTTTCTTT
CASSLYGGPMGTEAFF
>-|once|TRBJ1-6|TRBV15
TGTGCCACCAGCAGAGATAAGGTGATTGGGAATTCACCCCTCCACTTT
CATSRDKVIGNSPLHF
>TRBD1|many|TRBJ1-2|TRBV7-9
TGTGCCAGCAGCTACAAACGGGACAGCGAAACATATGGCTACACCTTC
CASSYKRDSETYGYTF
>-|many|TRBJ2-7|TRBV7-2
TGTGCCAGCAGCTCCATTAGGAGCTCCTACGAGCAGTACTTC
CASSSIRSSYEQYF
>TRBD1|-|TRBJ1-3|TRBV28
TGTGCCAGCAGGCTGACAGGGGCGCGGGGAAACACCATATATTTT
CASRLTGARGNTIYF
>TRBD1|few|TRBJ2-3|TRBV2
TGTGCCAGAGACGACCGGGACAGGTCGACTACGCAGTATTTT
CARDDRDRSTTQYF
>-|once|TRBJ1-1|TRBV12-3/TRBV12-4
TGTGCCAGCAGTTGGGGACACAACACTGAAGCTTTCTTT
CASSWGHNTEAFF
>-|-|TRBJ1-6|TRBV19
TGTGCCAGTCTCTCGGAGGTGGGGATAGGACCCCTCCACTTT
CASLSEVGIGPLHF
>-|-|TRBJ2-7|TRBV27
TGTGCCAGCAGGTCCTACGAGCAGTACTTC
CASRSYEQYF
>-|few|TRBJ1-1|TRBV29-1
TGCAGCGTTGAAGACCGGGCAACGTTGCAAGGGATGAACACTGAAGCTTTCTTT
CSVEDRATLQGMNTEAFF
>TRBD1|-|TRBJ2-1|TRBV12-3/TRBV12-4
TGTGCCAGCAGTTTACAGGACAGGGTTCGACCTTGGATGGGCAATGAGCAGTTCTTC
CASSLQDRVRPWMGNEQFF
>-|-|TRBJ2-3|TRBV6-2/TRBV6-3
TGTGCCAGCAGCGGGGTTGTTACGCAGTATTTT
CASSGVVTQYF
>TRBD1|-|TRBJ1-6|TRBV27
TGTGCCAGCAGTAGGGGGACAGGGAGCTCCTATAATTCACCCCTCCACTTT
CASSRGTGSSYNSPLHF
>-|many|TRBJ2-5|TRBV27
TGTGCCAGCAGTCCATGGAGGTACCAAGAGACCCAGTACTTC
CASSPWRYQETQYF